This T cell receptor (beta chain) was recovered during a study of control samples from healthy donors and cancer patients. Assay used: immunoSEQ multiplex PCR; TCRdb lists only in-frame clones, some missing. The data contain under 450,000 clones, over 75% of them singletons. CDR1 SGHNT and CDR2 YENEEA come from the germline V gene. This CDR3 has 15 residues. The V gene lost 5 bases and the J gene lost 7 bases, with 17 bases spanning the gap. The clonotype originates from a man aged 35-49 years with head and neck cancer. The chain is built from TRBV11-3 and TRBJ2-2, with a possible D match to TRBD2 (7 bases). What was sequenced was PBMCs. The CDR3 here is CASSQRQGRGGELFF. In DNA, the CDR3 is TGTGCCAGCAGCCAGAGGCAGGGGAGGGGCGGGGAGCTGTTTTTT.